Shown below are 24 T cell receptor beta chains from a single sample sequenced in a study of siplizumab effects on memory and regulatory T cells. Produced via immunoSEQ multiplex PCR; TCRdb's table is partial and in-frame only. The sample includes about 75,000 clones, 93% of them seen just once. The sample consisted of CD8+ T cells sorted from blood. These receptors were collected from a human donor in good health.

The chain combines TRBV7-2 with TRBJ2-1; 8 bases map to TRBD2. The V and J ends lost 5 bases and 10 bases, in that order; junction bases with no gene match: 10. Germline V gives CDR1 SGHTA, CDR2 FQGNSA. The CDR3 loop spans 14 amino acids. The chain's CDR3 is CASSVGLAGTEQFF. The DNA of the CDR3 is TGTGCCAGCAGCGTCGGCTTAGCGGGGACCGAGCAGTTCTTC.

V is TRBV30 and J is TRBJ2-7; the match to TRBD1 covers 7 bases. With V trimmed by 5 bases and J by 5 bases, 12 bases remained unmatched. From germline, CDR1 is GTSNPN and CDR2 SVGIG (reference sequence). The CDR3 contains 14 residues. The CDR3 bases are TGTGCCTGGGAGACAGGGAGCTCTCTGAACGAGCAGTACTTC. Protein: CAWETGSSLNEQYF.

The chain carries TRBV15 and TRBJ1-1; 7 bases agree with TRBD1. The junction had 3 bases not matched to a gene; V was cut back by 4 bases and J by 10 bases. The CDR3 has 11 residues. The V gene's germline CDR1 is LNHNV and CDR2 YYDKDF (reference sequence). The CDR3 DNA reads TGTGCCACCAGCACCGGGACAGCAGCTTTCTTT. Its translation is CATSTGTAAFF.

The V and J genes are TRBV9 and TRBJ1-2; no reliable D call. CDR1 is SGDLS, CDR2 YYNGEE, per germline. This CDR3 has 13 residues. Between the trimmed V and J ends, which lost 3 bases and 3 bases, there was a span of 9 bases. This CDR3 is CASSATGDYGYTF. CDR3 bases: TGTGCCAGCAGCGCCACCGGGGACTATGGCTACACCTTC.

The chain uses TRBV4-2 and TRBJ2-2; D possibly corresponds to TRBD1 (5 bases). The CDR3 length is 16 residues. V lost 0 bases and J 4 bases, leaving 12 bases between the germline ends. Germline CDR1 reads LGHNA; CDR2 reads YNFKEQ. As DNA, the CDR3 is TGTGCCAGCAGCCAAGATCCAGGGCTACCCACCGGGGAGCTGTTTTTT. This sequence encodes CASSQDPGLPTGELFF.

The genes are TRBV4-1 and TRBJ2-3; maybe TRBD1 (6 bases). Germline CDR1 is MGHRA and CDR2 is YSYEKL. Trimming cost V 2 bases and J 2 bases, with 14 bases left between them. The CDR3 sequence is 16 residues long. DNA for the CDR3: TGCGCCAGCAGCCAAACAGGGTTCCGAATCACAGATACGCAGTATTTT. Translated, it gives CASSQTGFRITDTQYF.

The chain joins TRBV5-6 to TRBJ2-3, with no clear D. Germline CDR1 SGHDT, CDR2 YYEEEE. CDR3 size: 18 residues. V was clipped by 1 base and J by 0 bases, with 18 bases between them. The CDR3 here is CASSLLKVGRISTDTQYF. In DNA, the CDR3 is TGTGCCAGCAGCTTGCTAAAAGTCGGTCGGATTAGCACAGATACGCAGTATTTT. Using reference TRBV5-6 and TRBJ2-3 for the parts outside the CDR3, the full variable domain is DAGVTQSPTHLIKTRGQQVTLRCSPKSGHDTVSWYQQALGQGPQFIFQYYEEEERQRGNFPDRFSGHQFPNYSSELNVNALLLGDSALYLCASSLLKVGRISTDTQYFGPGTRLTVL.

The rearrangement joins TRBV29-1 to TRBJ2-3; 8 bases map to TRBD2. Per the germline V gene, CDR1 is SQVTM and CDR2 is ANQGSEA. The CDR3 sequence is 15 residues long. Trimming took 1 base from V and 5 from J; bases not matched to a gene: 8. The CDR3 bases are TGCAGCGTTGAAGGCGCTAGCGGGTTTATAGATACGCAGTATTTT. This sequence encodes CSVEGASGFIDTQYF.

The gene calls are TRBV25-1 and TRBJ1-1; the D is unclear. Trimming left V 3 bases short and J 0 bases short, with 5 bases between. Germline V gene lookup returns CDR1 MGHDK and CDR2 SYGVNS. The CDR3 consists of 13 residues. This chain's CDR3 is CASSDYMNTEAFF. DNA of the CDR3: TGTGCCAGCAGTGACTACATGAACACTGAAGCTTTCTTT.

The gene calls are TRBV29-1 and TRBJ1-1; no definite D call. V gave up 4 bases and J gave up 10 bases, with 13 bases separating them. The CDR3 covers 11 residues. Per germline, CDR1 SQVTM and CDR2 ANQGSEA. CDR3 sequence: CSVGETEAAFF. The CDR3 nucleotides are TGCAGCGTTGGTGAGACCGAAGCAGCTTTCTTT.

The CDR3 loop reads CASHEGYNEQFF. CDR3 coding DNA: TGTGCCAGTCATGAGGGTTACAATGAGCAGTTCTTC. The genes are TRBV7-9 and TRBJ2-1; D may be TRBD2 (5 bases). The CDR3 sequence is 12 residues long. The germline V gene encodes CDR1 SEHNR and CDR2 FQNEAQ (reference sequence). Trimming took off 9 bases at V and 4 bases at J, with 10 bases between the two ends.

V and J are TRBV4-1 and TRBJ2-1; D is ambiguous. Germline CDR1 and CDR2: MGHRA and YSYEKL. Trimming stripped 1 base from V and 8 bases from J, with 9 bases between. CDR3 length: 13 amino acids. As DNA, the CDR3 is TGCGCCAGCAGCCAAGGGCCCCTTTATGAGCAGTTCTTC. Translation: CASSQGPLYEQFF.

The rearrangement uses TRBV7-3 and TRBJ2-1, with D possibly being TRBD2 (5 bases). Germline lookup yields CDR1 SGHTA and CDR2 FQGTGA. The V end was cut by 4 bases, the J end by 9 bases, with 22 bases between. This CDR3 comprises 16 residues. The CDR3 region has the DNA TGTGCCAGCAGCTCCACGAGCGGACTCTCCCCAGGTGAGCAGTTCTTC. Translating gives CASSSTSGLSPGEQFF.

The genes are TRBV19 and TRBJ2-3; 7 nucleotides line up with TRBD1. Looked up from germline, CDR1 is LNHDA and CDR2 is SQIVND (reference sequence). The CDR3 spans 15 residues. Trimming cost V 3 bases and J 2 bases; bases outside gene matches: 5. CDR3 residues: CASSIAGGNTDTQYF. As DNA, the CDR3 is TGTGCCAGTAGTATCGCAGGGGGAAACACAGATACGCAGTATTTT. The full variable domain, its missing parts supplied by reference TRBV19 and TRBJ2-3, is DGGITQSPKYLFRKEGQNVTLSCEQNLNHDAMYWYRQDPGQGLRLIYYSQIVNDFQKGDIAEGYSVSREKKESFPLTVTSAQKNPTAFYLCASSIAGGNTDTQYFGPGTRLTVL.

This chain links TRBV28 with TRBJ1-5; D gene unclear. The CDR3 extends over 14 amino acids. Germline assignment: CDR1 MDHEN and CDR2 SYDVKM. V was pared by 3 bases and J by 3 bases, with 9 bases between. CDR3 nucleotides: TGTGCCAGCAGTTTTTTGGCCCTCAATCAGCCCCAGCATTTT. Its protein is CASSFLALNQPQHF.

V is TRBV6-6 and J is TRBJ2-1; D remains ambiguous. This CDR3 is 14 amino acids long. The germline V gene has CDR1 MNHNY and CDR2 SVGAGI (reference sequence). The V end lost 5 bases, the J end lost 3 bases, and 11 bases lay between the germline ends. CDR3 nucleotide sequence: TGTGCCAGCAGTATAAGCCGGATCTACAATGAGCAGTTCTTC. Its protein is CASSISRIYNEQFF.

This clone was seen a single time. The rearrangement joins TRBV15 to TRBJ2-2; D uncertain. CDR3 length equals 14 residues. Trimming took off 2 bases at V and 4 bases at J, with 8 bases between the two ends. From germline, CDR1 is LNHNV and CDR2 YYDKDF (reference sequence). The CDR3 DNA is TGTGCCACCAGCAGATCTAGAGGCACCGGGGAGCTGTTTTTT. Translation gives CATSRSRGTGELFF.

This chain uses TRBV4-3 with TRBJ1-1, with D hard to call. Germline V gene data show CDR1 as LGHNA and CDR2 as YSLEER. V lost 2 bases, J lost 4 bases, and 11 bases lay in between. CDR3 size: 14 residues. CDR3 sequence reads: CASSQTGSGTEAFF. CDR3 nucleotide sequence: TGCGCCAGCAGCCAAACGGGTAGCGGCACTGAAGCTTTCTTT.

V and J are TRBV7-6 and TRBJ2-7, with D hard to call. Trimming took 7 bases from V and 3 from J, leaving 13 bases between them. The length of the CDR3 is 13 residues. Germline CDR1 SGHVS, CDR2 FNYEAQ. The CDR3 region is CASTPGVSYEQYF. The CDR3 DNA follows: TGTGCCAGCACACCAGGTGTGAGCTACGAGCAGTACTTC.

J is TRBJ2-2 and V is TRBV28; 8 bases are a match to TRBD1. Germline loops: CDR1 MDHEN, CDR2 SYDVKM. V lost 3 bases, J lost 5 bases, and 5 bases stayed unmatched. This CDR3 is 15 amino acids long. CDR3 protein: CASSFRGPRTGELFF. The CDR3 nucleotides are TGTGCCAGCAGTTTCAGGGGGCCGCGGACCGGGGAGCTGTTTTTT.

V and J are TRBV5-4 and TRBJ2-1; TRBD2 agrees at 9 bases. The CDR3 covers 15 residues. Trimming at V came to 2 bases and at J to 8 bases, leaving 8 bases not matched to a gene. Germline CDR1 and CDR2: SGHNT and YYREEE (reference sequence). The CDR3 is CASSLLAGPTDEQFF. CDR3 DNA sequence: TGTGCCAGCAGCTTACTAGCGGGCCCTACGGATGAGCAGTTCTTC. The whole variable domain, filled in from reference TRBV5-4 and TRBJ2-1, reads ETGVTQSPTHLIKTRGQQVTLRCSSQSGHNTVSWYQQALGQGPQFIFQYYREEENGRGNFPPRFSGLQFPNYSSELNVNALELDDSALYLCASSLLAGPTDEQFFGPGTRLTVL.

The chain is built from TRBV13 and TRBJ2-5, with 7 bases identical to TRBD1. Per germline, CDR1 PRHDT and CDR2 FYEKMQ (reference sequence). The CDR3 loop spans 12 amino acids. The J segment lost 4 bases and the V segment lost 8 bases, leaving 4 bases of the junction unmatched. The CDR3 protein is CASSEGAETQYF. The CDR3 DNA sequence: TGTGCCAGCTCTGAGGGGGCAGAGACCCAGTACTTC.

The chain links TRBV6-5 to TRBJ2-5, with D possibly matching TRBD2 (5 bases). Germline CDR1 is MNHEY and CDR2 is SVGAGI. This CDR3 is built from 15 residues. Trimming pared 0 bases from V and 5 bases from J, leaving 13 bases between. The CDR3 sequence is CASSYSGSTGETQYF. CDR3 coding DNA: TGTGCCAGCAGTTACTCGGGGAGCACGGGGGAGACCCAGTACTTC.

This chain links TRBV4-2 with TRBJ2-5, with 11 nucleotides matching TRBD2. With 1 base clipped from V and 2 bases from J, the junction kept 6 bases outside the gene matches. Germline CDR1 is LGHNA and CDR2 is YNFKEQ. The CDR3 loop spans 17 amino acids. This CDR3 reads CASSQAPLAGEQETQYF. The CDR3 DNA is TGTGCCAGCAGCCAAGCGCCACTAGCGGGGGAACAAGAGACCCAGTACTTC.